These T cell receptor beta chains were read from a single sample in a study of blood T cell repertoires in COVID-19. Assay used: immunoSEQ multiplex PCR; TCRdb lists only in-frame clones, some missing. Seen here are about 50,000 clones, 80% to 90% observed once, and the top ten hold 6% to 7%. Sequencing was carried out using peripheral blood. These receptors all stem from a man aged 45-60 years with active COVID-19. The CDR3 runs from the conserved cysteine through the conserved F or W. D genes are given only for firm matches. Where a row states a size, it is once, few, many or the class of an expanded clone; other rows omit it.

>TRBD1|TRBJ1-2|TRBV27|NA
CASRNDRGLGYTF
TGTGCCAGCAGAAATGACAGGGGGCTTGGCTACACCTTC
>NA|TRBJ2-7|TRBV6-5|NA
CASSRGTDSYEQYF
TGTGCCAGCAGCCGCGGGACAGATTCCTACGAGCAGTACTTC
>NA|TRBJ2-7|TRBV5-6|few
CASTSGEGSYEQYF
TGTGCCAGCACCTCCGGCGAGGGCTCCTACGAGCAGTACTTC
>NA|TRBJ2-2|TRBV7-9|NA
CASRSIPGKGGELFF
TGTGCCAGCAGATCTATACCCGGGAAGGGCGGGGAGCTGTTTTTT
>NA|TRBJ2-1|TRBV5-1|NA
CASSPGLLSNEQFF
TGCGCCAGCAGCCCTGGACTTCTTTCCAATGAGCAGTTCTTC
>NA|TRBJ1-2|TRBV7-2|few
CASSLGQLGGYGYTF
TGTGCCAGCAGCTTAGGCCAGCTCGGGGGATATGGCTACACCTTC
>NA|TRBJ2-1|TRBV5-1|NA
CASSPDAGNEQFF
TGCGCCAGCAGCCCGGATGCGGGGAATGAGCAGTTCTTC
>TRBD2|TRBJ2-1|TRBV2|NA
CASSGTSGRAVEQFF
TGTGCCAGCAGCGGGACTAGCGGGAGGGCCGTTGAGCAGTTCTTC
>NA|TRBJ2-3|TRBV9|NA
CASSVRTDTQYF
TGTGCCAGCAGCGTGAGGACAGATACGCAGTATTTT
>TRBD1|TRBJ1-5|TRBV6-5|NA
CASSSTGDRQPQHF
TGTGCCAGCAGTTCCACAGGGGACCGTCAGCCCCAGCATTTT
>TRBD1|TRBJ1-1|TRBV19|NA
CASSPDPTGGTEAFF
TGTGCCAGTAGTCCGGATCCGACAGGGGGCACTGAAGCTTTCTTT
>NA|TRBJ1-5|TRBV7-9|NA
CASSLTGFQPQHF
TGTGCCAGCAGCTTAACAGGATTCCAGCCCCAGCATTTT
>NA|TRBJ2-7|TRBV5-4|NA
CASSLAEDYPYEQYF
TGTGCCAGCAGCTTGGCCGAGGACTACCCCTACGAGCAGTACTTC
>NA|TRBJ2-7|TRBV15|NA
CATSRDSQQVWEQYF
TGTGCCACCAGCAGAGATTCCCAGCAGGTCTGGGAGCAGTACTTC
>TRBD1|TRBJ1-2|TRBV6-5|NA
CASSPTGTNYGYTF
TGTGCCAGCAGCCCGACAGGGACCAACTATGGCTACACCTTC
>TRBD1|TRBJ2-7|TRBV5-1|few
CASSLGQGAPYEQYF
TGCGCCAGCAGCTTGGGGCAGGGGGCGCCTTACGAGCAGTACTTC
>TRBD2|TRBJ2-3|TRBV7-2|NA
CASSPSGGTDTQYF
TGTGCCAGCAGCCCTAGCGGGGGCACAGATACGCAGTATTTT
>NA|TRBJ1-5|TRBV30|NA
CAWSVQENQPQHF
TGTGCCTGGAGTGTACAGGAGAATCAGCCCCAGCATTTT
>TRBD1|TRBJ1-1|TRBV7-9|medium-sized
CASSLASTGGEAFF
TGTGCCAGCAGCTTAGCGAGTACAGGGGGCGAAGCTTTCTTT
>TRBD2|TRBJ2-5|TRBV3-1/TRBV3-2|NA
CASSPGLAGGFYQETQYF
TGTGCCAGCAGCCCGGGACTAGCGGGGGGGTTCTACCAAGAGACCCAGTACTTC
>TRBD2|TRBJ2-3|TRBV5-1|NA
CASSLASGGSGADTQYF
TGCGCCAGCAGCTTGGCCAGCGGCGGGAGTGGCGCAGATACGCAGTATTTT
>TRBD1|TRBJ2-7|TRBV4-3|NA
CASSQDPPGQASSYEQYF
TGCGCCAGCAGCCAAGATCCGCCGGGACAGGCGTCATCCTACGAGCAGTACTTC
>TRBD2|TRBJ2-3|TRBV3-1/TRBV3-2|NA
CASSQFGGGPTDTQYF
TGTGCCAGCAGCCAATTCGGCGGGGGGCCCACAGATACGCAGTATTTT
>NA|TRBJ1-3|TRBV12-3/TRBV12-4|NA
CASRMGPGNTIYF
TGTGCCAGCAGGATGGGGCCGGGAAACACCATATATTTT
>TRBD1|TRBJ2-7|TRBV27|NA
CASRPRQGLGEQYF
TGTGCCAGCAGGCCTAGACAGGGGTTAGGCGAGCAGTACTTC
>TRBD1|TRBJ2-1|TRBV5-1|few
CASSLPGQGLPESYNEQFF
TGCGCCAGCAGCTTACCGGGACAGGGGTTGCCGGAATCCTACAATGAGCAGTTCTTC
>TRBD2|TRBJ2-3|TRBV5-4|NA
CASSLGAAGGPDTQYF
TGTGCCAGCAGCTTGGGCGCCGCGGGAGGGCCAGATACGCAGTATTTT
>NA|TRBJ2-1|TRBV2|NA
CASRPGSYNEQFF
TGTGCCAGCAGGCCAGGCTCCTACAATGAGCAGTTCTTC
>NA|TRBJ2-7|TRBV2|NA
CASKRDTAYEQYF
TGTGCCAGCAAACGGGACACCGCCTACGAGCAGTACTTC